This entry lists 29 T cell receptor beta chains sequenced from one sample in a study of blood T cell repertoires in COVID-19. Sequenced by immunoSEQ multiplex PCR; TCRdb stores in-frame clones only, minus some. This table holds roughly 200,000 clones, about 81% found once. Sequencing was carried out using peripheral blood. The receptor set was obtained from a woman older than 75 with COVID-19, enrolled during active disease.

The chain couples TRBV7-2 to TRBJ2-1, with 9 nucleotides matching TRBD2. CDR3 length: 15 amino acids. Germline V gene data show CDR1 as SGHTA and CDR2 as FQGNSA. Trimming took 1 base from V and 5 from J; bases not matched to a gene: 3. In nucleotides, the CDR3 is TGTGCCAGCAGCTTAGAGGGGACTAGCAACAATGAGCAGTTCTTC. It codes for CASSLEGTSNNEQFF.

This clone was seen a few times. The rearrangement links TRBV27 to TRBJ1-5; a weak D match, TRBD1 (5 bases). The germline CDR1 and CDR2 sequences are MNHEY and SMNVEV (reference sequence). V shed 5 bases and J shed 7 bases, with 18 bases lying between them. The CDR3 spans 15 residues. CDR3: CASSPGGRISQPQHF. The DNA for the CDR3 is TGTGCCAGCAGTCCCGGGGGACGCATTTCCCAGCCCCAGCATTTT.

This clone was detected once. This chain uses TRBV6-6 with TRBJ2-5, with 10 bases matching TRBD1. The V gene's germline CDR1 is MNHNY and CDR2 SVGAGI (reference sequence). The length of the CDR3 is 12 residues. The V gene end was trimmed by 7 bases and the J gene end by 5 bases; junction bases not matched to a gene: 1. The CDR3 is CASKTGGETQYF. The DNA for the CDR3 is TGTGCCAGCAAGACAGGGGGCGAGACCCAGTACTTC.

The rearrangement links TRBV20-1 to TRBJ1-4; possible D gene TRBD1, 6 bases. CDR3 length: 14 amino acids. V lost 6 bases and J 4 bases, leaving 15 bases between the germline ends. The germline CDR1 and CDR2 sequences are DFQATT and SNEGSKA (reference sequence). The CDR3 here is CSASTGQLNEKLFF. The CDR3 nucleotides read TGCAGTGCAAGTACAGGGCAGCTTAATGAAAAACTGTTTTTT.

As DNA, the CDR3 is TGTGCCAGCCAGTCCCCGGGACTAGCGGGAGGTCAGGGGAGCTCCTACAATGAGCAGTTCTTC. The encoded protein is CASQSPGLAGGQGSSYNEQFF. The chain couples TRBV18 to TRBJ2-1; 15 nucleotides agree with TRBD2. The length of the CDR3 is 21 residues. Germline CDR1 and CDR2: KGHSH and LQKENI. V dropped 8 bases and J dropped 0; count of bases not matched to a gene: 17. The entire variable domain, with the rest obtained from reference TRBV18 and TRBJ2-1, is as follows: NAGVMQNPRHLVRRRGQEARLRCSPMKGHSHVYWYRQLPEEGLKFMVYLQKENIIDESGMPKERFSAEFPKEGPSILRIQQVVRGDSAAYFCASQSPGLAGGQGSSYNEQFFGPGTRLTVL.

The rearrangement joins TRBV7-9 to TRBJ1-2; D is undetermined. The CDR3 extends over 15 amino acids. CDR1 and CDR2 (germline): SEHNR, FQNEAQ (reference sequence). The V end was cut by 5 bases, the J end by 5 bases, with 18 bases between. The CDR3, as DNA: TGTGCCAGCAGCGTAACCCCGGTGACGGGGTATGGCTACACCTTC. It encodes CASSVTPVTGYGYTF.

V is TRBV10-3 and J is TRBJ1-1; D unclear. CDR3 length equals 12 residues. The germline gives CDR1 ENHRY, CDR2 SYGVKD. Trimming pared 8 bases from V and 4 bases from J, leaving 11 bases between. CDR3 amino acids: CAIQTRSTEAFF. In nucleotides, the CDR3 is TGTGCCATCCAGACTAGGAGCACTGAAGCTTTCTTT.

CDR3: CASSPGLAGFTGELFF. The CDR3 DNA is TGCGCCAGCAGCCCGGGACTAGCGGGCTTCACCGGGGAGCTGTTTTTT. The J gene is TRBJ2-2, the V gene TRBV5-1; 12 nucleotides line up with TRBD2. From germline, CDR1 is SGHRS and CDR2 YFSETQ. The CDR3 covers 16 residues. Trimming cost V 4 bases and J 4 bases; bases outside gene matches: 5.

The chain links TRBV7-9 to TRBJ2-1; D might be TRBD2 (7 bases). This CDR3 comprises 15 residues. Trimming shortened V by 1 base and J by 8 bases, and 15 bases separated the two germline ends. The germline V gene has CDR1 SEHNR and CDR2 FQNEAQ (reference sequence). The DNA for the CDR3 is TGTGCCAGCAGCTTAGGGTCGGGGGGCCCCCATGAGCAGTTCTTC. Its protein product is CASSLGSGGPHEQFF.

The chain is built from TRBV2 and TRBJ1-5; 7 bases fit TRBD1. This CDR3 has 15 residues. CDR1 is SNHLY, CDR2 FYNNEI, per germline. Trimming took 10 bases from V and 0 from J; bases not matched to a gene: 9. The CDR3: CATRQTGNSNQPQHF. For the CDR3, the DNA is TGTGCCACAAGACAGACAGGGAATAGCAATCAGCCCCAGCATTTT.

The J gene is TRBJ1-1, the V gene TRBV6-5, with D perhaps matching TRBD1 (5 bases). V was trimmed by 2 bases and J by 1 base, leaving 8 bases between them. The CDR3 covers 14 residues. CDR1 and CDR2 (germline): MNHEY, SVGAGI. The DNA for the CDR3 is TGTGCCAGCAGTTACAGGGGCAGGAACACTGAAGCTTTCTTT. Its translation is CASSYRGRNTEAFF.

The chain combines TRBV25-1 with TRBJ1-1; D call uncertain. This CDR3 comprises 13 residues. Germline CDR1 and CDR2: MGHDK and SYGVNS. Trimming removed 1 base at V and 3 bases at J, with 6 bases between. CDR3 sequence: CASSELSYTEAFF. In DNA form, the CDR3 reads TGTGCCAGCAGTGAATTATCGTACACTGAAGCTTTCTTT.

The CDR3 nucleotides read TGTGCCAGTAGTATCGACACCTACGAGCAGTACTTC. Amino acids: CASSIDTYEQYF. The genes are TRBV19 and TRBJ2-7; D remains unclear. The CDR3 is made up of 12 amino acids. V lost 3 bases and J 2 bases, leaving 5 bases between the germline ends. Germline assignment: CDR1 LNHDA and CDR2 SQIVND (reference sequence).

The gene calls are TRBV10-2 and TRBJ1-3, with 11 bases identical to TRBD1. CDR3 size: 13 residues. CDR1 WSHSY and CDR2 SAAADI come from the germline V gene. With 6 bases clipped from V and 8 bases from J, the junction kept 3 bases outside the gene matches. The DNA for the CDR3 is TGCGCCAGCAGGGGACAGGGGGGAGACACCATATATTTT. It encodes CASRGQGGDTIYF.

The rearrangement uses TRBV19 and TRBJ2-3; 13 bases match TRBD2. The CDR3 spans 19 residues. The trim removed 6 bases at V and 1 base at J, leaving 13 bases unmatched. CDR1 and CDR2 (germline): LNHDA, SQIVND (reference sequence). The CDR3 is CASSANGLAGVKGTDTQYF. The CDR3 DNA is TGTGCCAGTAGCGCCAACGGACTAGCGGGAGTTAAAGGCACAGATACGCAGTATTTT. Using reference TRBV19 and TRBJ2-3 for the parts outside the CDR3, the full variable domain is DGGITQSPKYLFRKEGQNVTLSCEQNLNHDAMYWYRQDPGQGLRLIYYSQIVNDFQKGDIAEGYSVSREKKESFPLTVTSAQKNPTAFYLCASSANGLAGVKGTDTQYFGPGTRLTVL.

The rearrangement links TRBV9 to TRBJ1-1, with 7 positions matching TRBD1. Unmatched junction bases numbered 11, after V lost 3 bases and J lost 0 bases. Germline values: CDR1 SGDLS, CDR2 YYNGEE. The CDR3 length is 17 residues. The CDR3 loop reads CASSATGAQTMNTEAFF. The CDR3 region has the DNA TGTGCCAGCAGCGCTACAGGGGCCCAAACGATGAACACTGAAGCTTTCTTT.

The V gene is TRBV7-9, the J gene TRBJ2-1; 14 nucleotides line up with TRBD2. Per germline, CDR1 SEHNR and CDR2 FQNEAQ (reference sequence). This CDR3 is built from 17 residues. J was trimmed by 6 bases and V by 5 bases; bases with no gene match: 9. CDR3 DNA sequence: TGTGCCAGCAGCAACCGACTAGCGGGGGGGCCGGTCAATGAGCAGTTCTTC. This translates into CASSNRLAGGPVNEQFF.

The CDR3 protein is CASSLWAGEGEKLFF. CDR3 coding DNA: TGCGCCAGCAGCTTGTGGGCAGGGGAAGGTGAAAAACTGTTTTTT. The chain is built from TRBV5-1 and TRBJ1-4, with TRBD1 as a possible D gene (6 bases). The ends were cut back, 1 base at V and 7 bases at J, with 14 bases in the middle. Germline V gene sequence: CDR1 SGHRS, CDR2 YFSETQ. The CDR3 is made up of 15 amino acids.

V and J are TRBV19 and TRBJ2-1; TRBD1 matches at 7 bases. The CDR3 totals 13 residues. CDR1 and CDR2 from the germline V gene are LNHDA and SQIVND (reference sequence). V was pared by 4 bases and J by 8 bases, with 5 bases of the junction left unmatched. CDR3 DNA sequence: TGTGCCAGTAGTACCCGACAGGGCGATGAGCAGTTCTTC. Translated: CASSTRQGDEQFF.

V gene TRBV7-6 combines with J gene TRBJ1-1; the D gene is possibly TRBD1 (5 bases). Trimming pared 0 bases from V and 1 base from J, leaving 6 bases between. CDR1 and CDR2 (germline): SGHVS, FNYEAQ. The CDR3 runs 14 residues. CDR3 loop: CASSLATGNTEAFF. The CDR3 DNA sequence: TGTGCCAGCAGCTTAGCAACAGGGAACACTGAAGCTTTCTTT.

The chain joins TRBV13 to TRBJ2-4; D is ambiguous. Trimming removed 5 bases from V and 2 bases from J, with 4 bases in between. The CDR3 runs 12 residues. Germline-derived CDR1 and CDR2 are PRHDT and FYEKMQ (reference sequence). The CDR3 is CASSLSKNIQYF. CDR3 DNA: TGTGCCAGCAGCCTTTCCAAAAACATTCAGTACTTC.

The chain links TRBV10-2 to TRBJ2-1, with 7 bases matching TRBD1. Germline loops: CDR1 WSHSY, CDR2 SAAADI. This CDR3 is built from 12 residues. Trimming removed 5 bases from V and 7 bases from J; junction bases left unmatched: 2. The CDR3 here is CASSSRGNEQFF. The CDR3 bases are TGCGCCAGCAGTTCCAGGGGGAATGAGCAGTTCTTC.

V usage is TRBV5-6 and J usage is TRBJ1-4; D is unclear. V was pared by 4 bases and J by 4 bases, with 8 bases between. Germline lookup yields CDR1 SGHDT and CDR2 YYEEEE. The CDR3 runs 13 residues. CDR3 in amino acids: CASSGLRNEKLFF. The CDR3 DNA is TGTGCCAGCAGCGGGCTGCGTAATGAAAAACTGTTTTTT.

This clone was observed many times. The rearrangement uses TRBV28 and TRBJ2-5; a weak D match, TRBD2 (5 bases). This CDR3 has 17 amino acids. V dropped 5 bases and J dropped 0 bases, with 19 bases sitting between them. The germline V gene encodes CDR1 MDHEN and CDR2 SYDVKM. In DNA, the CDR3 is TGTGCCAGCAGTGGCCCGCTGAGGGCAGCAAACCAAGAGACCCAGTACTTC. Its translation: CASSGPLRAANQETQYF.

This chain's CDR3 is CASSLRGYGANVLTF. CDR3 coding DNA: TGTGCCAGCAGTTTAAGGGGGTACGGGGCCAACGTCCTGACTTTC. This chain uses TRBV27 with TRBJ2-6; TRBD1 might be the D (6 bases). The CDR3 sequence is 15 residues long. The germline V and J ends were trimmed by 2 bases and 4 bases, with 9 bases remaining between them. Germline V gene lookup returns CDR1 MNHEY and CDR2 SMNVEV (reference sequence).

This clone occurred once. The chain links TRBV9 to TRBJ2-1; 10 nucleotides match TRBD2. Germline CDR1 and CDR2: SGDLS and YYNGEE. The CDR3 length is 14 residues. J lost 6 bases, V lost 7 bases, and 7 bases had no gene match. CDR3 amino acids: CASGRLAGANEQFF. CDR3 DNA sequence: TGTGCCAGCGGGCGGCTAGCGGGAGCCAATGAGCAGTTCTTC.

The V and J genes are TRBV10-1 and TRBJ2-2; 8 bases are shared with TRBD1. The junction had 7 bases not matched to a gene; V was cut back by 6 bases and J by 1 base. CDR3 length equals 16 residues. The germline CDR1 and CDR2 sequences are WNHNN and SYGVQD (reference sequence). Here the CDR3 reads CASSRTGKKNTGELFF. For the CDR3, the DNA is TGCGCCAGCAGCAGGACAGGGAAAAAGAACACCGGGGAGCTGTTTTTT.

The V gene is TRBV5-1, the J gene TRBJ2-7, with 7 bases matching TRBD2. In germline, CDR1 is SGHRS, CDR2 YFSETQ. V lost 0 bases and J lost 3; bases outside the gene matches: 3. This CDR3 has 14 amino acids. CDR3 sequence reads: CASSLAGDYYEQYF. CDR3 bases: TGCGCCAGCAGCTTGGCCGGGGACTACTACGAGCAGTACTTC.

The chain couples TRBV19 to TRBJ2-1; D is perhaps TRBD1 (8 bases). The V gene's germline CDR1 is LNHDA and CDR2 SQIVND (reference sequence). This CDR3 region has 17 residues. Trimming removed 4 bases from V and 0 bases from J, with 16 bases in between. CDR3 sequence (DNA): TGTGCCAGTAGTAGAGGACAGGGCGGGAGCTCCTACAATGAGCAGTTCTTC. Amino acids: CASSRGQGGSSYNEQFF.